This passage covers 22 T cell receptor beta chains from one sample sequenced in a study of T cells in Graves' hyperthyroidism and ophthalmopathy. RNA transcripts provided the source from which TCR beta CDR3 regions were amplified. Using the HTBI primer set, a first-round RT-PCR was run on the TCR CDR3. TCRdb redid the calling of the multiplex PCR reads with MiXCR, one entry per CDR3 protein. The table includes over 250,000 distinct CDR3 sequences, less than 30% detected once. The specimen was blood. These receptors were collected from a man between 35 and 55 years old with Graves' hyperthyroidism that later progressed to Graves' ophthalmopathy.

This clonotype was observed a single time. The chain combines TRBV28 with TRBJ2-5; tentative D call: TRBD1 (5 bases). Germline-derived CDR1 and CDR2 are MDHEN and SYDVKM. V shed 1 base and J shed 5 bases, with 8 bases lying between them. The CDR3 has 13 amino acids. CDR3 sequence: CASSLFRGETQYF. The CDR3 nucleotides are TGTGCCAGCAGTTTATTTAGGGGCGAGACCCAGTACTTC.

This clonotype was recorded at least ten times. The chain combines TRBV10-1 with TRBJ2-2; tentative D call: TRBD1 (6 bases). Trimming took 3 bases from V and 8 from J, leaving 10 bases between them. This CDR3 spans 13 amino acids. The germline gives CDR1 WNHNN, CDR2 SYGVQD (reference sequence). The CDR3 loop reads CASSEGGRGELFF. The CDR3 coding sequence is TGCGCCAGCAGTGAAGGGGGAAGAGGGGAGCTGTTTTTT.

This clonotype has a count of ten or more. The CDR3 region has the DNA TGTGCCAGCAGTTTCCCAGGGGGCTACGAGCAGTACTTC. Amino acid sequence: CASSFPGGYEQYF. V and J are TRBV6-5 and TRBJ2-7, with TRBD1 matching 7 bases. V was clipped by 4 bases and J by 3 bases; unmatched bases: 3. The CDR3 runs to 13 residues. Germline CDR1 and CDR2: MNHEY and SVGAGI.

This clonotype was observed at least ten times. The chain couples TRBV6-5 to TRBJ1-2; TRBD1 agrees at 7 bases. The CDR3 runs to 14 residues. Trimming removed 6 bases from V and 3 bases from J; junction bases left unmatched: 7. Germline CDR1 reads MNHEY; CDR2 reads SVGAGI. In DNA, the CDR3 is TGTGCCAGCAGCCCAAGGGACAGAGACTATGGCTACACCTTC. Amino acid sequence: CASSPRDRDYGYTF.

The V call is TRBV27, the J call TRBJ2-7; D is ambiguous. The CDR3 spans 10 residues. From germline, CDR1 is MNHEY and CDR2 SMNVEV (reference sequence). The CDR3 loop is CASFGDEQYF. The DNA for the CDR3 is TGTGCATCCTTTGGGGACGAGCAGTACTTC.

The table lists this clonotype with many counts. The V call is TRBV19, the J call TRBJ1-2, with TRBD1 identical over 7 bases. V shed 3 bases and J 0 bases; nucleotides not matched to a gene: 1. The CDR3 has 14 residues. Germline loops: CDR1 LNHDA, CDR2 SQIVND (reference sequence). The DNA of the CDR3 is TGTGCCAGTAGTATTGGGACAGCTAACTATGGCTACACCTTC. Its translation is CASSIGTANYGYTF.

The rearrangement links TRBV11-2 to TRBJ2-2; D not certain. Deletions cut 0 bases from V and 7 bases from J, with 6 bases between. This CDR3 has 13 amino acids. The germline V gene has CDR1 SGHAT and CDR2 FQNNGV. The CDR3 spells CASSLDYLGELFF. CDR3 bases: TGTGCCAGCAGCTTAGATTATCTCGGGGAGCTGTTTTTT.

There are a few counts of this clonotype. The rearrangement links TRBV6-2 or TRBV6-3 to TRBJ2-7; the D is unclear. CDR1 is MNHEY and CDR2 is SVGEGT in the germline V gene. The V end lost 2 bases, the J end lost 2 bases, and 13 bases lay between the germline ends. This CDR3 comprises 15 residues. The CDR3 sequence is CASSYISMTTYEQYF. CDR3 coding DNA: TGTGCCAGCAGTTACATCTCGATGACGACCTACGAGCAGTACTTC.

This clonotype appeared many times. The V call is TRBV19, the J call TRBJ2-5; the match to TRBD2 covers 7 bases. There are 14 residues in the CDR3. In germline, CDR1 is LNHDA, CDR2 SQIVND (reference sequence). V lost 6 bases, J lost 5 bases, and 9 bases stayed unmatched. In DNA, the CDR3 is TGTGCCAGTAGGGGTCTGTGGGAGGGCGAGACCCAGTACTTC. Translated, it gives CASRGLWEGETQYF.

The DNA for the CDR3 is TGTGCCAGCAGCAGGAATCGTCGGACAGCTGGAAACACCATATATTTT. Translated, it gives CASSRNRRTAGNTIYF. The genes are TRBV12-3 or TRBV12-4 and TRBJ1-3; tentatively, D is TRBD1 (6 bases). CDR3 length: 16 residues. Trimming took 6 bases from V and 2 from J, leaving 17 bases between them.

The sample holds many counts of this clonotype. V and J are TRBV20-1 and TRBJ2-7; possibly TRBD1 or TRBD2 for D (5 bases each). Per the germline V gene, CDR1 is DFQATT and CDR2 is SNEGSKA (reference sequence). Trimming took 2 bases from V and 0 from J, leaving 14 bases between them. The CDR3 is made up of 15 amino acids. As DNA, the CDR3 is TGCAGTGCTAGATGGGACGGAGGTAGCTCCTACGAGCAGTACTTC. Its translation is CSARWDGGSSYEQYF.

This clonotype was counted many times. The genes are TRBV28 and TRBJ1-2; D gene uncertain. From germline, CDR1 is MDHEN and CDR2 SYDVKM. V was pared by 9 bases and J by 1 base, with 12 bases between. This CDR3 is built from 13 residues. CDR3 nucleotides: TGTGCCAGTCGCCTCTTGGGTAACTATGGCTACACCTTC. Translation gives CASRLLGNYGYTF.

V and J are TRBV15 and TRBJ1-5; tentative D call: TRBD1 (6 bases). This CDR3 is built from 14 residues. The V end was cut by 5 bases, the J end by 11 bases, with 19 bases between. Germline loops: CDR1 LNHNV, CDR2 YYDKDF (reference sequence). The CDR3 spells CATSLTGATGAQHF. CDR3 nucleotides: TGTGCCACCAGCTTGACAGGTGCCACGGGGGCCCAGCATTTT. The whole variable domain, remainder taken from reference TRBV15 and TRBJ1-5, is DAMVIQNPRYQVTQFGKPVTLSCSQTLNHNVMYWYQQKSSQAPKLLFHYYDKDFNNEADTPDNFQSRRPNTSFCFLDIRSPGLGDTAMYLCATSLTGATGAQHFGDGTRLSIL.

Ten or more counts support this clonotype. The chain is built from TRBV7-6 and TRBJ2-7; D remains unclear. The germline V and J ends were trimmed by 5 bases and 12 bases, with 23 bases remaining between them. The length of the CDR3 is 14 residues. The germline gives CDR1 SGHVS, CDR2 FNYEAQ. This CDR3 is CASSNKLVTSNPYF. CDR3 coding DNA: TGTGCCAGCAGCAACAAACTGGTGACCTCGAATCCGTACTTC.

This chain joins TRBV20-1 and TRBJ1-2; D uncertain. The V and J ends lost 2 bases and 8 bases respectively, with 12 bases between them. CDR3 length: 12 residues. CDR1 is DFQATT and CDR2 is SNEGSKA in the germline V gene (reference sequence). CDR3 sequence reads: CSARRPAGGYTF. As DNA, the CDR3 is TGCAGTGCTAGAAGGCCTGCTGGGGGCTACACCTTC.

Many counts were recorded for this clonotype. This rearrangement joins TRBV6-5 to TRBJ2-7, with D unclear. The CDR3 has 11 amino acids. V lost 9 bases, J lost 6 bases, and 12 bases lay in between. Germline CDR1 MNHEY, CDR2 SVGAGI. CDR3 region: CASIRWSEQYF. CDR3 bases: TGTGCCAGTATCAGGTGGTCCGAGCAGTACTTC.

This clonotype has only a few counts. V and J are TRBV12-3 or TRBV12-4 and TRBJ2-7; TRBD2 aligns across 8 bases. After removal of 3 bases from V and 1 base from J, the junction contained 8 bases not matched to a gene. The CDR3 runs to 16 residues. The CDR3 DNA reads TGTGCCAGCAGTTTCGGCCAGCGGGAGTCGTCCTACGAGCAGTACTTC. Its translation: CASSFGQRESSYEQYF.

This clonotype was observed at least ten times. The chain carries TRBV12-3 or TRBV12-4 and TRBJ1-5; tentatively, D is TRBD1 (6 bases). The CDR3 runs to 13 residues. The V gene lost 3 bases and the J gene lost 5 bases, with 8 bases spanning the gap. The CDR3 bases are TGTGCCAGCAGTTTGGGGGGCGATCAGCCCCAGCATTTT. Translation: CASSLGGDQPQHF.

This clonotype was detected ten times or more. The chain carries TRBV29-1 and TRBJ2-5; 7 bases are shared with TRBD1. V gave up 2 bases and J gave up 2 bases; unmatched junction bases: 5. Germline CDR1 reads SQVTM; CDR2 reads ANQGSEA. The CDR3 runs 14 residues. CDR3 coding DNA: TGCAGCGTTGAACGGGCAGGGGGTCAAGAGACCCAGTACTTC. Its translation: CSVERAGGQETQYF.

This clonotype was observed many times. The chain has TRBV12-3 or TRBV12-4 and TRBJ2-7, with unresolved D. V was cut by 6 bases and J by 0 bases, with 6 bases left in between. The CDR3 totals 12 residues. DNA for the CDR3: TGTGCCAGCAGCCCCGACTCCTACGAGCAGTACTTC. Its translation: CASSPDSYEQYF.

The V and J genes are TRBV12-3 or TRBV12-4 and TRBJ1-2; D perhaps matches TRBD1 (5 bases). V lost 6 bases and J lost 0, with 8 bases in between. The CDR3 is made up of 13 amino acids. CDR3 loop: CASRGTANYGYTF. The CDR3 nucleotides are TGTGCCAGCAGGGGGACGGCTAACTATGGCTACACCTTC.

There are many counts of this clonotype. This chain connects TRBV7-3 to TRBJ2-5; 7 positions agree with TRBD1. CDR3 length: 16 residues. V lost 2 bases and J lost 1; bases outside the gene matches: 7. Germline values: CDR1 SGHTA, CDR2 FQGTGA. In DNA, the CDR3 is TGTGCCAGCAGCTTACGAGGGGGCGATATCCAAGAGACCCAGTACTTC. This translates into CASSLRGGDIQETQYF.